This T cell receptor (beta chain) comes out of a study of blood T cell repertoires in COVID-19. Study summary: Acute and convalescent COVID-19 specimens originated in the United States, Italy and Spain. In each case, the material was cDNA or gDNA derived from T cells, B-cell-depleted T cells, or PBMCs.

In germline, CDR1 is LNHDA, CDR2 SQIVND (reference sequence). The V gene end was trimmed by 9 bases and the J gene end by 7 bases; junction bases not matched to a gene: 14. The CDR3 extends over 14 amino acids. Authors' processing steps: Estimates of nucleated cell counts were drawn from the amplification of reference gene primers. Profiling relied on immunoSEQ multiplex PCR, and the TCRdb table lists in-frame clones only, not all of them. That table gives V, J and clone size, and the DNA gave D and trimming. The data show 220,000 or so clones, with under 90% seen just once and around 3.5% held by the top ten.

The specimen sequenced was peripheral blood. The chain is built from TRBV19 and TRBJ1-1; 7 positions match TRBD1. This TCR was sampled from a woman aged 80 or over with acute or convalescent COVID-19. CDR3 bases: TGTGCCAGGTTAACCCGACAGGGCGGTATTGAAGCTTTCTTT. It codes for CARLTRQGGIEAFF.